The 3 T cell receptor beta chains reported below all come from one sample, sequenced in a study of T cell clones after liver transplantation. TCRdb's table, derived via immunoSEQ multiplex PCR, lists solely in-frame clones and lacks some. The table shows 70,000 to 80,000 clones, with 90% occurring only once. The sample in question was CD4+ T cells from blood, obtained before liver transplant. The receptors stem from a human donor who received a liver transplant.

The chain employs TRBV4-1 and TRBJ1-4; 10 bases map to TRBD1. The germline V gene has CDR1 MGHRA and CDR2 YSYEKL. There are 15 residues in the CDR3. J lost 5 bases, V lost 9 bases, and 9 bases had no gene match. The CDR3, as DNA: TGCGCCAGTAGAAGGCCGGGACAGGGGAATGAAAAACTGTTTTTT. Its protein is CASRRPGQGNEKLFF.

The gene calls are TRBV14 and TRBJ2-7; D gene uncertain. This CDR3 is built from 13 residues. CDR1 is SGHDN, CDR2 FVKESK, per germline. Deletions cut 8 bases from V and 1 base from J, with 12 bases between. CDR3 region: CASRSRPSYEQYF. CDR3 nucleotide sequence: TGTGCCAGCCGGTCACGGCCTTCCTACGAGCAGTACTTC.

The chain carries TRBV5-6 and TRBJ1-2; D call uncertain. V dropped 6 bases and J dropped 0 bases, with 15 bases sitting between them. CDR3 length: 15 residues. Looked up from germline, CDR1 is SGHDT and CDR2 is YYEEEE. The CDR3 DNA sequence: TGTGCCAGCATCAGCCGAGCGCTAGCTAACTATGGCTACACCTTC. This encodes CASISRALANYGYTF. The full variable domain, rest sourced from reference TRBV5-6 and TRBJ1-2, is DAGVTQSPTHLIKTRGQQVTLRCSPKSGHDTVSWYQQALGQGPQFIFQYYEEEERQRGNFPDRFSGHQFPNYSSELNVNALLLGDSALYLCASISRALANYGYTFGSGTRLTVV.